The clone carrying this T cell receptor beta chain occurred a few times. The antigen remains undetermined. Using immunoSEQ multiplex PCR, the repertoire was profiled, and TCRdb retains in-frame clones only, with some absent. The sample includes roughly 17,000 clones, 77% of them seen just once. There are 15 residues in the CDR3. Germline CDR1 reads SEHNR; CDR2 reads FQNEAQ (reference sequence). Trimming cost V 4 bases and J 0 bases, with 12 bases left between them. These data originate in a study of T cells after posttransplantation cyclophosphamide. General study findings and limits: TRB overlap between skin or GI tissue T cells and blood was limited. Donor-recipient repertoire similarity was low at 1-2 months, rising over year one.

Busulfan-fludarabine conditioning, marrow transplant, and cyclophosphamide on days +3 and +4 were administered. This sequence joins TRBV7-9 and TRBJ1-1; D is unclear. The sample consisted of CD8+ T cells sorted from PBMCs, taken approximately 2,000 days after a stem cell transplant with posttransplant cyclophosphamide. The sequence was collected from a female patient between 40 and 55 years old who received an allogeneic stem cell transplant from a related donor, was CMV-positive, and had no GVHD. Some T cells may have come from the graft donor. The CDR3 here is CASSYPENMNTEAFF. The CDR3 DNA reads TGTGCCAGCAGCTATCCGGAGAACATGAACACTGAAGCTTTCTTT.